The clone carrying this T cell receptor (beta chain) was seen more than once but under ten times. These data originate in a study of tumor-infiltrating lymphocytes in localized non-small cell lung cancer. The method was immunoSEQ multiplex PCR; TCRdb's version includes in-frame clones alone and lacks a portion of them. Among 10,000 or so clones listed, around 73% were seen once. The CDR3 has 11 residues. Germline CDR1 DFQATT, CDR2 SNEGSKA (reference sequence). Input material: uninvolved lung tissue not adjacent to the tumor. This TCR was sampled from a human donor with non-small cell lung cancer. The chain employs TRBV20-1 and TRBJ1-1, with 8 bases aligning to TRBD1. The CDR3 protein is CSRGHGTEAFF. In DNA, the CDR3 is TGCAGCAGGGGGCACGGCACTGAAGCTTTCTTT.